This T cell receptor beta chain was retrieved from a study of T cell responses to AZD1222 COVID-19 vaccine. Study conclusions and caveats: Two AZD1222 doses significantly raised spike-specific TCR breadth and depth over controls.

Here immunoSEQ multiplex PCR was the method, and the copy in TCRdb shows in-frame clones only, minus some. The repertoire holds 73,000 or so clones, roughly 80% seen once, with less than 50% in the top ten. This clone was seen a handful of times. Its antigen remains unidentified. CDR1 is SEHNR, CDR2 FQNEAQ, per germline (reference sequence). The CDR3 runs 14 residues. V trimming: 8 bases; J trimming: 4 bases; junction bases outside the gene matches: 8. Source: peripheral blood, taken 28 days after the second AZD1222 dose. This TCR was recovered from an adult who received the AZD1222 COVID-19 vaccine. This chain links TRBV7-9 with TRBJ2-1, with 7 bases that match TRBD2. The CDR3 spells CASSVGGFYNEQFF. CDR3 coding DNA: TGTGCCAGCTCTGTCGGGGGGTTTTACAATGAGCAGTTCTTC.